This T cell receptor (beta chain) stems from a study of shared T cell receptors in the human thymus. Profiled with immunoSEQ multiplex PCR; TCRdb holds only in-frame clones, not every one. This table holds approximately 660,000 clones, 88% found once. The CDR3 is 14 amino acids. CDR1 and CDR2 (germline): SQVTM, ANQGSEA. Germline trimming cut 4 bases from V and 6 bases from J; bases unmatched to any gene: 8. These data were likewise used in another study, on human thymus T cells. From that report: Each of the donors was a healthy Finnish infant who was undergoing open corrective cardiac surgery for congenital heart defects. Thymic material originated from resections removed in the course of corrective heart surgery. In thymic and blood repertoires alike, V and J usage looked biased.

The specimen sequenced was thymocytes. The chain carries TRBV29-1 and TRBJ2-1; 8 nucleotides line up with TRBD1. The clonotype comes from a boy less than two years old with a congenital heart defect. In DNA form, the CDR3 reads TGCAGCGTTGGGAGTCAGGGGGCGTGCAATGAGCAGTTCTTC. This codes for CSVGSQGACNEQFF.